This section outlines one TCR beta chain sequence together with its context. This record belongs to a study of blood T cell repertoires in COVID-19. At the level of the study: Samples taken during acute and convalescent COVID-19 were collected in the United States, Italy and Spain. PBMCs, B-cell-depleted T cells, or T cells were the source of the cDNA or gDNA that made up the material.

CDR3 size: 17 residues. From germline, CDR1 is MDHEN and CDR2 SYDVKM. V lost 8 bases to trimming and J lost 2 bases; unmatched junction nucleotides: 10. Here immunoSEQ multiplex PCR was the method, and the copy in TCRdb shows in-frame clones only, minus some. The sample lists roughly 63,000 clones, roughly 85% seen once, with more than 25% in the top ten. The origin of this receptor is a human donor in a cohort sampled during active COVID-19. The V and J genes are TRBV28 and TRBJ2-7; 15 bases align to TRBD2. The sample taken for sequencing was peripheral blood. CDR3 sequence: CASVPRTSGRDPYEQYF. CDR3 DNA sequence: TGTGCCAGCGTACCACGGACTAGCGGGAGGGACCCCTACGAGCAGTACTTC.